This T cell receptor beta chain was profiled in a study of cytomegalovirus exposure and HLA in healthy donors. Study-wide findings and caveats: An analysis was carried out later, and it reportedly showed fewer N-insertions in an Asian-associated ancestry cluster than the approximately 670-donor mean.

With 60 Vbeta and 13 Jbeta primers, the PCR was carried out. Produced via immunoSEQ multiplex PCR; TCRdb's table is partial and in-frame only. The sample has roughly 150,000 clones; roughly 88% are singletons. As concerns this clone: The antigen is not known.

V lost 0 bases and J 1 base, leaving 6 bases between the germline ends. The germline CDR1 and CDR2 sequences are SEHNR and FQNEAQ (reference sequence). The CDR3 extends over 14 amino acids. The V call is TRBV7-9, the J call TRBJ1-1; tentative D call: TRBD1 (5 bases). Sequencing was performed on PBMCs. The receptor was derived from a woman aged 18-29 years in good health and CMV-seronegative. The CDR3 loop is CASSLARGNTEAFF. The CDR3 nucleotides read TGTGCCAGCAGCTTAGCTAGGGGGAACACTGAAGCTTTCTTT.